This T cell receptor beta chain was recorded in a study of blood T cell repertoires in COVID-19 (dated by TCRdb to about 2020). Concerning the study at large: The collaborator samples originated in the United States, Italy and Spain and spanned the acute and convalescent phases of COVID-19. The prospective study material was composed of cDNA or gDNA derived from T cells, B-cell-depleted T cells, or PBMCs. Where HLA class I and class II types were available, the types were taken from metadata supplied by the sample provider, not from assay-based typing. A freely available public database, intended as a resource for researchers studying the immune response to SARS-CoV-2, is where the repertoires were released. Subjects who had been exposed to COVID-19, were actively infected with it, or had recovered from it provided the deeply sampled blood TCRbeta repertoires that made up the dataset. The samples were drawn from two sources: the first 160 participants of the ongoing ImmuneRACE study, and 1,000 to 1,500 subjects contributed by 6 global collaborators. Sample metadata almost always included a de-identified subject ID, COVID-19 status, age in years and sex.

Findings and caveats that apply to the study as a whole: How much clinical and demographic metadata was included differed by source and by participant, and the metadata was provided uncurated.

TCRbeta CDR3 regions were amplified from genomic DNA by means of the immunoSEQ Assay, a bias-controlled multiplex PCR. Concerning the study's data processing: The number of nucleated cells in each sample was estimated by amplification of reference gene primers within the assay. To quantify the absolute abundance of each unique TCRbeta CDR3 rearrangement, sequence reads were collapsed and filtered. Productive Simpson clonality was computed per sample as the square root of Simpson's diversity index over productive rearrangements. What TCRdb holds here is the immuneACCESS table cut down to in-frame rearrangements. Part of the clones is not present; checked against another copy, under half of the missing clones reflect an unresolved V gene, and the others are unexplained. The V and J calls and clone size come from that table; D and trimming were worked out from the DNA. The sample table lists approximately 230,000 clones, approximately 84% of them with a count of one. Of the sample, around 1.7% falls within the top ten clones.

CDR3 length: 14 amino acids, cysteine to phenylalanine. Only the CDR3 portion is preserved as DNA: 42 bases, with reading frame beginning at the first base. The germline V gene encodes CDR1 SGHTA and CDR2 FQGNSA. V is shortened by 4 bases, J by 6 bases, and the region joining them spans 12 bases. Participants in the prospective study were aged roughly 18 to 95 years, lived in about two dozen United States geographic areas, and enrolled through a virtual design. To assign participants to cohorts, the prospective study relied on clinical history that participants themselves reported in a screening survey and a study questionnaire. For ImmuneRACE Cohort 3, a participant was defined as recovered based on two consecutive negative NP/OP PCR tests, clearance by a healthcare professional, or resolution of symptoms. In the prospective study, mobile phlebotomists collected whole blood, serum and a nasopharyngeal or oropharyngeal swab from each participant. Prospective study participants could optionally give additional blood draws and questionnaires over an approximately 2-month period. Before DNA extraction, prospective study blood samples were shipped either frozen or at room temperature.

Notes on this clone: What this receptor recognizes is not known. Per-base qualities were not stored, and no clone one base away is much larger.

The source material was PBMCs or T cells enriched from blood (not recorded which). This sequence uses TRBV7-2 and TRBJ1-4; a tentative D match to TRBD1 spans 5 bases. This sequence originates from a man aged 35 to 55 who had recovered from COVID-19. The CDR3 reads CASSSGGSYEKLFF. The DNA sequence follows: TGTGCCAGCAGCTCGGGGGGGAGTTATGAAAAACTGTTTTTT.